The present T cell receptor beta chain was sequenced within a study of radiation and T cells in renal cell carcinoma. Time point of the sample: baseline pretreatment blood. As to treatment: 15 Gy SBRT to primary tumor, nephrectomy 4 weeks later. Broader study findings: In blood, top tumor clones expanded by 2 weeks, shrinking by 4. Baseline intratumoral clonotype presence is unknown without pretreatment biopsies.

Produced via immunoSEQ multiplex PCR; TCRdb's table is partial and in-frame only. This table holds 140,000 or so clones, approximately 91% found once. In its sample, this clone ranks as medium-sized. Its antigen is as yet unknown. This sample also contains other DNA sequences that code for the same CDR3. The CDR3 spans 15 residues. Germline-derived CDR1 and CDR2 are SGHRS and YFSETQ. V shed 3 bases and J 0 bases; nucleotides not matched to a gene: 5. This rearrangement joins TRBV5-1 to TRBJ1-1, with TRBD1 matching 7 bases. The receptor was derived from a woman in her forties or fifties with renal cell carcinoma. Sequenced material: blood, taken from a patient whose treatment included radiotherapy and nephrectomy. The DNA of the CDR3 is TGCGCCAGCAGCTCGCGACAGGGACTGAACACTGAAGCTTTCTTT. Its protein product is CASSSRQGLNTEAFF.